The sequence of this T cell receptor beta chain was determined in a study of T-cell reconstitution after alpha-beta-depleted transplantation in children. Notes on the study in general: Approximately two months post-transplant, alpha-beta T cells reportedly originated from several hundred expanded graft clones. Counts and diversity of T cells one year after transplant came mostly from newly produced T cells.

Using unique molecular identifiers, the investigators prepared the TCRbeta library. TCRdb ran MiXCR on the PCR reads and lists one entry per CDR3 protein. Found here are about 290,000 distinct CDR3 sequences, roughly a tenth of them singletons; the top ten hold 7.5%. After removal of 4 bases from V and 3 bases from J, the junction contained 6 bases not matched to a gene. This CDR3 is 15 amino acids long. CDR1 and CDR2 from the germline V gene are SGHRS and YFSETQ. This clonotype was observed at least ten times. Its antigen is not known. The clonotype comes from a boy under two years old with acute myeloid leukemia, due to receive a stem cell transplant. The rearrangement uses TRBV5-1 and TRBJ2-2; 7 bases agree with TRBD2. Sequenced material: PBMCs, taken before TCRalphabeta/CD19-depleted stem cell transplant. The CDR3 nucleotides are TGCGCCAGCAGCCCGTTCACTAGCGACACCGGGGAGCTGTTTTTT. As protein: CASSPFTSDTGELFF.